A single sample is the source of the 8 T cell receptor beta chains below, sequenced in a study of identical twins (dated by TCRdb to about 2016). The library was generated by 5' RACE. Sequencing took place on an Illumina HiSeq 2000. TCRdb reran the public reads through fastp at Q25 and MiXCR, keeping productive beta chains. Here each entry gathers all rows of one CDR3 protein and keeps the most common genes and DNA. This sample comprises 250,000 to 350,000 distinct CDR3 sequences, 8.5% to 9.5% of them detected only once. Roughly 7% of the sample rests with the top ten. The same data also contributed to another study, on yellow fever vaccine responses in identical twins.

The sequencing sample was made of CD8+ T cells sorted from blood. The origin of the receptors is a woman between 18 and 29 years old in good health.

This chain uses TRBV5-1 with TRBJ2-1; D may be TRBD1 or TRBD2 (5 bases each). The CDR3 consists of 13 residues. V was pared by 2 bases and J by 8 bases, with 11 bases between. From germline, CDR1 is SGHRS and CDR2 YFSETQ. The CDR3, as DNA: TGCGCCAGCAGCTTTTACGGGACGGATGAGCAGTTCTTC. Translation gives CASSFYGTDEQFF.

This clonotype occurred many times. This chain links TRBV4-1 with TRBJ2-1; 9 positions agree with TRBD2. Trimming took 1 base from V and 8 from J; bases not matched to a gene: 12. This CDR3 is 17 amino acids long. The germline V gene has CDR1 MGHRA and CDR2 YSYEKL. CDR3 region: CASSQVAGGPSVDEQFF. In nucleotides, the CDR3 is TGCGCCAGCAGCCAAGTTGCGGGAGGGCCTTCGGTTGATGAGCAGTTCTTC.

The genes are TRBV7-9 and TRBJ2-6, with D hard to call. CDR3 length equals 15 residues. CDR1 and CDR2 (germline): SEHNR, FQNEAQ (reference sequence). Trimming stripped 6 bases from V and 2 bases from J, with 11 bases between. In DNA form, the CDR3 reads TGTGCCAGCAGACCCCGGTGGGCTGGGGCCAACGTCCTGACTTTC. It encodes CASRPRWAGANVLTF.

The chain employs TRBV3-1 and TRBJ2-2; 10 bases align to TRBD2. The CDR3 extends over 21 amino acids. Germline CDR1 LGHDT, CDR2 YNNKEL (reference sequence). Losses at the gene ends were 2 bases for V and 7 bases for J; bases not matched to a gene: 22. The CDR3 spells CASSQLSEIFEAGGHGGELFF. Here the CDR3 DNA reads TGTGCCAGCAGCCAACTATCGGAGATATTTGAAGCGGGAGGGCACGGCGGGGAGCTGTTTTTT.

The chain has TRBV29-1 and TRBJ1-1; the D is unclear. Trimming pared 3 bases from V and 1 base from J, leaving 9 bases between. Germline CDR1 is SQVTM and CDR2 is ANQGSEA. The CDR3 runs to 13 residues. The CDR3 DNA is TGCAGCGTTGATATGCTACCGAACACTGAAGCTTTCTTT. Its translation is CSVDMLPNTEAFF.

There are many counts of this clonotype. The rearrangement links TRBV5-6 to TRBJ2-7; tentatively, D is TRBD2 (5 bases). V dropped 3 bases and J dropped 5 bases, with 9 bases sitting between them. The CDR3 consists of 12 residues. Germline V CDR1 and CDR2: SGHDT, YYEEEE. CDR3 sequence: CASSWAEDEQYF. The CDR3 region has the DNA TGTGCCAGCAGCTGGGCGGAGGACGAGCAGTACTTC.

This chain connects TRBV30 to TRBJ2-5; 7 bases agree with TRBD1. Germline CDR1 GTSNPN, CDR2 SVGIG (reference sequence). With V trimmed by 3 bases and J by 1 base, 5 bases remained unmatched. There are 14 residues in the CDR3. CDR3 amino acids: CAWSHGTVQETQYF. As DNA, the CDR3 is TGTGCCTGGAGCCACGGGACAGTCCAAGAGACCCAGTACTTC.

For this clonotype: One junction end disagrees with the germline gene, perhaps due to a read error. The chain is built from TRBV20-1 and TRBJ2-3, with D perhaps matching TRBD2 (7 bases). The CDR3 spans 14 residues. Germline V gene sequence: CDR1 DFQATT, CDR2 SNEGSKA (reference sequence). The DNA for the CDR3 is TGCAGTGCTAGATCGGGGGGCATGGCAGATACGCAGAATTTT. This encodes CSARSGGMADTQNF.